The source of this T cell receptor beta chain is a study of blood T cell repertoires in COVID-19. At the level of the study: From the United States, Italy and Spain came samples of acute and convalescent COVID-19. T cells, B-cell-depleted T cells, or PBMCs provided the cDNA or gDNA that served as material.

This CDR3 is 14 amino acids long. Trimming shortened V by 5 bases and J by 6 bases, and 14 bases separated the two germline ends. Germline loops: CDR1 MRHNA, CDR2 SNTAGT. This clone was picked up one time. Original methodology: Nucleated cell number was recorded as an estimate derived from reference gene primer amplification. Sequenced by immunoSEQ multiplex PCR; TCRdb stores in-frame clones only, minus some. V and J calls plus clone size are reproduced from that table; the DNA served to infer D and trimming. Among more than 65,000 clones, roughly 80% were seen once, and the ten largest hold approximately 12%.

Input material: peripheral blood. The J gene is TRBJ2-1, the V gene TRBV6-4, with unresolved D. The receptor's source is a human donor in a cohort sampled during active COVID-19. CDR3 in amino acids: CASSLRGTPNEQFF. The CDR3 coding sequence is TGTGCCAGCAGTTTGAGAGGAACCCCCAATGAGCAGTTCTTC.